A single sample gave rise to the 26 T cell receptor beta chains below, sequenced in a study of blood T cell repertoires in COVID-19. TCRdb's table, derived via immunoSEQ multiplex PCR, lists solely in-frame clones and lacks some. Here the sample spans 84,000 or so clones, 80% to 90% being singletons. Input material: peripheral blood. The receptors were sampled from a human donor in a cohort sampled during active COVID-19.

This sequence joins TRBV19 and TRBJ2-6; D is uncertain. The germline V gene has CDR1 LNHDA and CDR2 SQIVND (reference sequence). The ends were cut back, 7 bases at V and 0 bases at J, with 16 bases in the middle. This CDR3 contains 17 residues. The CDR3 bases are TGTGCCAGTATTAGAACAGAAGTTTACTCTGGGGCCAACGTCCTGACTTTC. Translating gives CASIRTEVYSGANVLTF.

The V and J genes are TRBV10-2 and TRBJ2-3; a possible D gene is TRBD2 (6 bases). V gave up 8 bases and J gave up 0 bases, with 6 bases separating them. From germline, CDR1 is WSHSY and CDR2 SAAADI. The CDR3 runs to 12 residues. CDR3 sequence (DNA): TGCGCCAGCCGGGGGAGCACAGATACGCAGTATTTT. Encoded protein: CASRGSTDTQYF.

The chain recombines TRBV6-2 or TRBV6-3 with TRBJ2-1, with 7 positions matching TRBD2. The V gene's germline CDR1 is MNHEY and CDR2 SVGEGT. This CDR3 has 15 amino acids. With 5 bases clipped from V and 2 bases from J, the junction kept 6 bases outside the gene matches. This CDR3 is CASSEGGDPYNEQFF. CDR3 DNA: TGTGCCAGCAGTGAGGGAGGGGACCCCTACAATGAGCAGTTCTTC.

The CDR3 region has the DNA TGTGCCAGCAGCTTAGGATACGGGTTTAGCTCCTACGAGCAGTACTTC. Translating it yields CASSLGYGFSSYEQYF. This chain uses TRBV11-3 with TRBJ2-7, with D unresolved. CDR1 SGHNT and CDR2 YENEEA come from the germline V gene. V was cut by 1 base and J by 0 bases, with 13 bases left in between. The CDR3 is 16 amino acids.

This sequence joins TRBV5-1 and TRBJ2-5; no clear D gene. The V and J ends lost 0 bases and 5 bases respectively, with 14 bases between them. The germline CDR1 and CDR2 sequences are SGHRS and YFSETQ. There are 15 residues in the CDR3. The CDR3 is CASSLVTVAGETQYF. CDR3 coding DNA: TGCGCCAGCAGCTTGGTTACAGTGGCTGGTGAGACCCAGTACTTC.

J is TRBJ1-2 and V is TRBV9; 8 nucleotides line up with TRBD1. Germline assignment: CDR1 SGDLS and CDR2 YYNGEE. The CDR3 contains 19 residues. The V segment lost 3 bases and the J segment 6 bases; nucleotides outside the gene matches: 22. The CDR3 coding sequence is TGTGCCAGCAGCGCCATTCATTTGGGGGGCAGGGGGCGTTTGAATGGCTACACCTTC. Protein sequence: CASSAIHLGGRGRLNGYTF.

In DNA, the CDR3 is TGTGCCAGCTCACCCCTCGACAGGTCCTTTTACGAGCAGTACTTC. Translated, it gives CASSPLDRSFYEQYF. The chain is built from TRBV18 and TRBJ2-7; D perhaps matches TRBD1 (6 bases). Trimming pared 3 bases from V and 4 bases from J, leaving 16 bases between. The CDR3 has 15 amino acids. In germline, CDR1 is KGHSH, CDR2 LQKENI.

The chain has TRBV7-6 and TRBJ1-6; no reliable D call. V gave up 4 bases and J gave up 6 bases, with 19 bases separating them. This CDR3 is built from 17 residues. The germline V gene encodes CDR1 SGHVS and CDR2 FNYEAQ. The CDR3 is CASSSNVRRLSNSPLHF. The CDR3 DNA sequence: TGTGCCAGCAGCTCAAATGTCCGCAGGCTGAGTAATTCACCCCTCCACTTT.

The rearrangement joins TRBV7-2 to TRBJ2-1, with 11 bases that match TRBD2. Trimming removed 4 bases from V and 6 bases from J; junction bases left unmatched: 5. This CDR3 region has 15 residues. Germline loops: CDR1 SGHTA, CDR2 FQGNSA. This chain's CDR3 is CASSSVAGGSNEQFF. DNA of the CDR3: TGTGCCAGCAGCTCGGTAGCGGGGGGGTCCAATGAGCAGTTCTTC.

J is TRBJ2-5 and V is TRBV7-9; tentative D call: TRBD1 (8 bases). Germline V CDR1 and CDR2: SEHNR, FQNEAQ (reference sequence). CDR3 size: 14 residues. V was cut by 7 bases and J by 1 base, with 13 bases left in between. The CDR3 sequence: CASTNRGGQETQYF. For the CDR3, the DNA is TGTGCCAGCACAAACAGGGGGGGCCAAGAGACCCAGTACTTC. The entire variable domain, with the rest obtained from reference TRBV7-9 and TRBJ2-5, is as follows: DTGVSQNPRHKITKRGQNVTFRCDPISEHNRLYWYRQTLGQGPEFLTYFQNEAQLEKSRLLSDRFSAERPKGSFSTLEIQRTEQGDSAMYLCASTNRGGQETQYFGPGTRLLVL.

J is TRBJ1-2 and V is TRBV5-5, with 9 bases that match TRBD1. The CDR3 contains 14 residues. CDR1 is SGHKS, CDR2 YYEKEE, per germline (reference sequence). Unmatched junction bases numbered 6, after V lost 5 bases and J lost 4 bases. DNA of the CDR3: TGTGCCAGCAGTCGGACAGGGGTGATCTATGGCTACACCTTC. Protein sequence: CASSRTGVIYGYTF.

The V and J genes are TRBV4-1 and TRBJ1-1; no definite D call. Germline V gives CDR1 MGHRA, CDR2 YSYEKL. The germline V and J ends were trimmed by 1 base and 0 bases, with 12 bases remaining between them. The CDR3 spans 16 residues. The CDR3, as DNA: TGCGCCAGCAGCCAAGGTCCCAGGCCGATGAACACTGAAGCTTTCTTT. It translates to CASSQGPRPMNTEAFF.

The chain uses TRBV18 and TRBJ2-7; a possible D gene is TRBD1 (6 bases). This CDR3 spans 14 amino acids. Trimming removed 3 bases from V and 4 bases from J, with 13 bases in between. Germline CDR1 KGHSH, CDR2 LQKENI. Here the CDR3 DNA reads TGTGCCAGCTCACCGTTGGACAGTTCGTACGAGCAGTACTTC. It is translated as CASSPLDSSYEQYF.

This clone was picked up one time. CDR3 sequence (DNA): TGTGCCAGCAGTTACTTGGGGCAAAGAAAAGAGACCCAGTACTTC. It codes for CASSYLGQRKETQYF. The chain is built from TRBV6-6 and TRBJ2-5; possibly TRBD1 for D (5 bases). Per the germline V gene, CDR1 is MNHNY and CDR2 is SVGAGI (reference sequence). V was shortened by 1 base and J by 3 bases, with 12 bases between the two germline ends. The CDR3 covers 15 residues.

The rearrangement joins TRBV27 to TRBJ2-1; 7 bases fit TRBD2. The length of the CDR3 is 16 residues. From germline, CDR1 is MNHEY and CDR2 SMNVEV (reference sequence). J was trimmed by 4 bases and V by 3 bases; bases with no gene match: 9. The CDR3 nucleotides read TGTGCCAGCAGTTTTACTGCTAGCGGTAGGTACAATGAGCAGTTCTTC. Protein: CASSFTASGRYNEQFF.

The V gene is TRBV18, the J gene TRBJ1-2; perhaps TRBD1 as D (5 bases). Trimming stripped 4 bases from V and 6 bases from J, with 12 bases between. The CDR3 is 13 amino acids. From germline, CDR1 is KGHSH and CDR2 LQKENI. In DNA, the CDR3 is TGTGCCAGCTCACTTGTGGGGCTGGATGGCTACACCTTC. This codes for CASSLVGLDGYTF.

V and J are TRBV5-1 and TRBJ2-5, with 11 bases matching TRBD2. Trimming removed 5 bases from V and 4 bases from J; junction bases left unmatched: 13. The germline CDR1 and CDR2 sequences are SGHRS and YFSETQ. The CDR3 loop spans 17 amino acids. The CDR3 spells CASRDGLAGGLLETQYF. In DNA form, the CDR3 reads TGCGCCAGCAGGGACGGGCTAGCGGGGGGCCTGCTAGAGACCCAGTACTTC.

This clone has more than one count but fewer than ten. V and J are TRBV7-4 and TRBJ1-2, with D unclear. The ends were cut back, 6 bases at V and 1 base at J, with 18 bases in the middle. The CDR3 length is 16 residues. Per germline, CDR1 SGHVT and CDR2 SQSDAQ. CDR3 in amino acids: CASSSLRHQGNYGYTF. The CDR3 DNA reads TGTGCCAGCAGTTCCCTTCGACACCAAGGTAACTATGGCTACACCTTC.

The chain is built from TRBV6-5 and TRBJ2-7, with D possibly matching TRBD1 (6 bases). This CDR3 comprises 15 residues. Germline CDR1 is MNHEY and CDR2 is SVGAGI. Trimming shortened V by 8 bases and J by 0 bases, and 17 bases separated the two germline ends. The CDR3 loop is CASAGDIGSSYEQYF. The CDR3 DNA reads TGTGCCAGCGCAGGGGATATCGGTAGCTCCTACGAGCAGTACTTC.

This chain joins TRBV7-6 and TRBJ2-5; D gene unclear. The CDR3 contains 12 residues. Trimming removed 5 bases from V and 3 bases from J, with 7 bases in between. Germline V CDR1 and CDR2: SGHVS, FNYEAQ. In DNA form, the CDR3 reads TGTGCCAGCAGCAACAGAGAAGAGACCCAGTACTTC. Protein sequence: CASSNREETQYF.

CDR3 loop: CASSLATGSDTQYF. In DNA, the CDR3 is TGCGCCAGCAGCTTGGCGACCGGGTCAGATACGCAGTATTTT. The V and J genes are TRBV5-1 and TRBJ2-3; D is uncertain. V lost 0 bases to trimming and J lost 4 bases, with 9 bases between them. Germline assignment: CDR1 SGHRS and CDR2 YFSETQ. The CDR3 sequence is 14 residues long.

This chain links TRBV6-2 or TRBV6-3 with TRBJ1-1; 10 bases align to TRBD1. Germline CDR1 and CDR2: MNHEY and SVGEGT. V dropped 0 bases and J dropped 5; count of bases not matched to a gene: 3. This CDR3 contains 15 residues. CDR3 bases: TGTGCCAGCAGTTACTCCGGACAGGGGGGAACTGAAGCTTTCTTT. Amino acids: CASSYSGQGGTEAFF.

A note on this clone: The identical CDR3 is also encoded by other nucleotide sequences in the sample. The J gene is TRBJ2-7, the V gene TRBV7-2, with TRBD2 matching over 13 bases. Trimming at V came to 1 base and at J to 3 bases, leaving 0 bases not matched to a gene. This CDR3 spans 15 amino acids. Germline-derived CDR1 and CDR2 are SGHTA and FQGNSA. The chain's CDR3 is CASSLGTSGGYEQYF. The CDR3 DNA sequence: TGTGCCAGCAGCTTAGGGACTAGCGGGGGCTACGAGCAGTACTTC.

This rearrangement joins TRBV3-1 (or the pseudogene TRBV3-2) to TRBJ2-3; 8 nucleotides align to TRBD2. Germline lookup yields CDR1 LGHDT and CDR2 YNNKEL (reference sequence). V lost 4 bases to trimming and J lost 4 bases; unmatched junction nucleotides: 1. The CDR3 spans 13 residues. As DNA, the CDR3 is TGTGCCAGCAGCCCGACTAGCGCAGATACGCAGTATTTT. Amino acids: CASSPTSADTQYF.

This clone was seen only once. CDR3 amino acids: CASRPSGQGPPSQYF. For the CDR3, the DNA is TGTGCCAGCAGACCATCCGGACAGGGGCCCCCCTCGCAGTACTTC. The V gene is TRBV28, the J gene TRBJ2-7; 9 bases are a match to TRBD1. CDR1 and CDR2 (germline): MDHEN, SYDVKM. Losses at the gene ends were 6 bases for V and 9 bases for J; bases not matched to a gene: 15. The CDR3 consists of 15 residues. Combining the CDR3 with reference TRBV28 and TRBJ2-7 gives the whole variable domain DVKVTQSSRYLVKRTGEKVFLECVQDMDHENMFWYRQDPGLGLRLIYFSYDVKMKEKGDIPEGYSVSREKKERFSLILESASTNQTSMYLCASRPSGQGPPSQYFGPGTRLTVT.

This clone was picked up a small number of times. This sequence joins TRBV7-8 and TRBJ1-4; D might be TRBD1 (6 bases). Trimming took off 1 base at V and 6 bases at J, with 15 bases between the two ends. The CDR3 consists of 16 residues. Germline V gene data show CDR1 as SGHVS and CDR2 as FQNEAQ. The CDR3 here is CASSLVSWGPDEKLFF. The CDR3 DNA follows: TGTGCCAGCAGCTTAGTTTCGTGGGGGCCCGATGAAAAACTGTTTTTT.